This T cell receptor beta chain was identified during a study of shared clonotypes between healthy human individuals. Study results and caveats: With a handful of donors compared, 4.5% to 6.5% of naive CD4 clonotypes were shared.

A note on this clone: Antigen specificity is unknown.

Sequencing was at deep level. Authors' analysis steps: ImmunoSEQ only sent back junction sequences with no quality scores, so filtering was done differently. Measured with immunoSEQ multiplex PCR; TCRdb has only the in-frame clones, and not every one. The V and J calls and clone size come from that table; D and trimming were worked out from the DNA. The sample has about 1.5 million clones; 95% to 99% are singletons. The CDR3 has 16 amino acids. CDR1 and CDR2 from the germline V gene are SGHRS and YFSETQ. V shed 3 bases, J shed 5 bases, and the junction held 11 bases outside the gene matches. All donors qualified as healthy HIV-negative adults and had experienced no recent acute infections or vaccinations.

The sequence came from a man in his thirties or forties in good health. The V call is TRBV5-1, the J call TRBJ2-5, with TRBD2 identical over 9 bases. The sequencing sample was made of naive CD4+ T cells sorted from blood. Described subset: CD45RA+ positively selected. The CDR3 sequence is CASSSTIAGVGETQYF. The CDR3 DNA reads as TGCGCCAGCAGCTCCACAATAGCGGGAGTTGGCGAGACCCAGTACTTC. Together with reference TRBV5-1 and TRBJ2-5, the CDR3 gives the full variable domain: KAGVTQTPRYLIKTRGQQVTLSCSPISGHRSVSWYQQTPGQGLQFLFEYFSETQRNKGNFPGRFSGRQFSNSRSEMNVSTLELGDSALYLCASSSTIAGVGETQYFGPGTRLLVL.